What follows are 10 T cell receptor beta chains derived from one specimen sequenced in a study of blood T cells in healthy people across ages. The authors ran a second PCR of 7 to 11 cycles using a sample-barcoded 5' primer and a J-beta primer mix. TCRdb independently ran MiXCR on the 5' RACE reads; one entry per CDR3 protein. The table shows hundreds of thousands of distinct CDR3 sequences, with under 45% occurring only once. Sequencing used blood. Receptors were obtained from a man aged 60-69 years in good health.

This clonotype has a single count. The chain uses TRBV7-9 and TRBJ1-1, with 7 bases lining up with TRBD1. CDR1 SEHNR and CDR2 FQNEAQ come from the germline V gene (reference sequence). The V gene end was trimmed by 5 bases and the J gene end by 0 bases; junction bases not matched to a gene: 6. CDR3 length: 15 amino acids. The CDR3 region has the DNA TGTGCCAGCAGCCACACGACAGGGCTGAACACTGAAGCTTTCTTT. Amino acids: CASSHTTGLNTEAFF.

The chain is built from TRBV28 and TRBJ2-3; no firm D call. The CDR3 consists of 13 residues. Trimming cost V 6 bases and J 5 bases, with 12 bases left between them. Germline values: CDR1 MDHEN, CDR2 SYDVKM. DNA of the CDR3: TGTGCCAGCAGCGACTTGGCCGGAGATACGCAGTATTTT. As protein: CASSDLAGDTQYF.

This clonotype was counted many times. The chain couples TRBV6-6 to TRBJ1-4; the match to TRBD1 covers 10 bases. Germline-derived CDR1 and CDR2 are MNHNY and SVGAGI (reference sequence). The CDR3 has 15 amino acids. V dropped 2 bases and J dropped 8; count of bases not matched to a gene: 5. CDR3 loop: CASSYAGTGDEKLFF. The CDR3 DNA sequence: TGTGCCAGCAGTTACGCGGGGACAGGGGACGAAAAACTGTTTTTT.

Worth noting for this clonotype: The junction departs from germline at one end; a sequencing error may be responsible. V is TRBV7-7 and J is TRBJ2-5, with a weak D call TRBD2 (7 bases). Germline V CDR1 and CDR2: SSHAT, FNYEAQ (reference sequence). This CDR3 region has 14 residues. The CDR3 nucleotides read TGTGCTAGCAGCTTAAAGGGGGAGGGAGAGACCCAGTACTTC. This translates into CASSLKGEGETQYF.

This chain links TRBV27 with TRBJ2-3; 7 bases align to TRBD2. Trimming removed 4 bases from V and 2 bases from J; junction bases left unmatched: 6. This CDR3 contains 15 residues. Germline CDR1 is MNHEY and CDR2 is SMNVEV (reference sequence). The CDR3 sequence is CASSYSGAYTDTQYF. The CDR3 DNA reads as TGTGCCAGCAGTTACAGCGGGGCCTACACAGATACGCAGTATTTT.

This clonotype turned up a few times. The chain is built from TRBV29-1 and TRBJ2-2; D may be TRBD1 (6 bases). Trimming took off 4 bases at V and 3 bases at J, with 9 bases between the two ends. CDR3 length: 13 residues. CDR1 is SQVTM and CDR2 is ANQGSEA in the germline V gene. The CDR3 is CSVAGVHTGELFF. The CDR3 nucleotides read TGCAGCGTTGCAGGGGTTCACACCGGGGAGCTGTTTTTT.

The chain couples TRBV7-2 to TRBJ2-7, with 8 positions matching TRBD1. CDR1 SGHTA and CDR2 FQGNSA come from the germline V gene. CDR3 length: 14 residues. After removal of 5 bases from V and 2 bases from J, the junction contained 5 bases not matched to a gene. The CDR3: CASSEPTGAYEQYF. In DNA, the CDR3 is TGTGCCAGCAGCGAACCGACAGGGGCCTACGAGCAGTACTTC.

This chain uses TRBV4-1 with TRBJ2-1, with 14 bases aligning to TRBD2. Germline values: CDR1 MGHRA, CDR2 YSYEKL. Trimming removed 2 bases from V and 3 bases from J; junction bases left unmatched: 9. This CDR3 spans 19 amino acids. The CDR3 spells CASSQPTSGGASRYNEQFF. The DNA of the CDR3 is TGCGCCAGCAGCCAACCGACTAGCGGGGGGGCTTCGCGCTACAATGAGCAGTTCTTC.

This clonotype was counted between two and nine times. This chain uses TRBV7-2 with TRBJ2-2; 11 bases line up with TRBD2. Germline loops: CDR1 SGHTA, CDR2 FQGNSA. The ends lost 1 base at V and 0 bases at J; junction bases unmatched: 4. CDR3 size: 18 residues. CDR3 region: CASSLVPSGGPNTGELFF. CDR3 in DNA: TGTGCCAGCAGCTTAGTTCCTAGCGGGGGGCCGAACACCGGGGAGCTGTTTTTT.

In this sample, this clonotype turned up a few times. The chain is built from TRBV10-3 and TRBJ1-1; D possibly corresponds to TRBD1 (6 bases). V lost 4 bases, J lost 4 bases, and 10 bases lay in between. The CDR3 has 13 residues. The germline gives CDR1 ENHRY, CDR2 SYGVKD. CDR3 loop: CAISATGSTEAFF. CDR3 nucleotides: TGTGCCATCAGTGCTACAGGGAGCACTGAAGCTTTCTTT.